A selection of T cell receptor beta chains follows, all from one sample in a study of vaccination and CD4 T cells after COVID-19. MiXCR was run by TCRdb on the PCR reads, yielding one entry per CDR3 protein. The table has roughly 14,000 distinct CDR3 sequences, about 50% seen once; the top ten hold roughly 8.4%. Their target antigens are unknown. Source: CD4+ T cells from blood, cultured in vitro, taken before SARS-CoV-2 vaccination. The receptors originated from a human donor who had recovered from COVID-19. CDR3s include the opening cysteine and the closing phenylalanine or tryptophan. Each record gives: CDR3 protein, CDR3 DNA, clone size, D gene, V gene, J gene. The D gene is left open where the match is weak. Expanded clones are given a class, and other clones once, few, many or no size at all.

CSARANQPQHF,TGCAGTGCTAGGGCAAATCAGCCCCAGCATTTT,few,NA,TRBV20-1,TRBJ1-5
CASSFAGGQRDTQYF,TGTGCCAGCAGTTTTGCGGGAGGACAGAGAGATACGCAGTATTTT,once,TRBD2,TRBV27,TRBJ2-3
CSANSVAGVSETQYF,TGCAGTGCTAATTCCGTGGCGGGAGTATCAGAGACCCAGTACTTC,NA,TRBD2,TRBV20-1,TRBJ2-5
CASSSWTSGQETQYF,TGTGCCAGCAGTTCGTGGACTAGCGGCCAAGAGACCCAGTACTTC,once,TRBD2,TRBV27,TRBJ2-5
CASSYSRLNYGYTF,TGTGCCAGCAGTTACTCGAGGCTTAACTATGGCTACACCTTC,NA,NA,TRBV6-5,TRBJ1-2
CASKETGNREQPQHF,TGTGCCAGTAAGGAGACAGGTAATCGCGAACAGCCCCAGCATTTT,NA,NA,TRBV19,TRBJ1-5
CASRLKGRTGNSPLHF,TGTGCCAGCAGGCTTAAGGGCAGGACCGGGAATTCACCCCTCCACTTT,few,NA,TRBV7-3,TRBJ1-6
CASSLTSISYNEQFF,TGTGCCAGCAGCTTAACTTCCATTTCCTACAATGAGCAGTTCTTC,NA,NA,TRBV7-8,TRBJ2-1
CASSDSAGGPDTQYF,TGTGCCAGCAGTGACTCGGCGGGGGGGCCAGATACGCAGTATTTT,NA,TRBD2,TRBV6-4,TRBJ2-3
CATSDGPRETQYF,TGTGCCACCAGTGACGGCCCGCGGGAGACCCAGTACTTC,few,NA,TRBV24-1,TRBJ2-5
CSVAGQFADTQYF,TGCAGCGTAGCCGGACAGTTCGCAGATACGCAGTATTTT,NA,NA,TRBV29-1,TRBJ2-3
CASSSPPGRLSGNTF,TGTGCCAGCAGTTCCCCCCCCGGCAGGCTCTCTGGAAACACCTTC,NA,NA,TRBV6-5,TRBJ1-2
CAISESRDGGELFF,TGTGCCATCAGTGAGTCGCGGGATGGCGGGGAGCTGTTTTTT,NA,NA,TRBV10-3,TRBJ2-2
CSARIPGQGNEKLFF,TGCAGTGCCCGTATACCGGGACAGGGGAATGAAAAACTGTTTTTT,NA,TRBD1,TRBV20-1,TRBJ1-4
CASKSGGVSYEQYF,TGTGCCAGCAAGTCCGGGGGGGTCTCCTACGAGCAGTACTTC,NA,TRBD2,TRBV6-1,TRBJ2-7
CASSIVTTGFQETQYF,TGTGCCAGTAGTATAGTCACGACAGGGTTCCAAGAGACCCAGTACTTC,NA,TRBD1,TRBV19,TRBJ2-5
CSVRIHRERNTEAFF,TGCAGCGTGCGTATCCACAGGGAACGGAACACTGAAGCTTTCTTT,NA,NA,TRBV29-1,TRBJ1-1
CASSEQGAGYTF,TGTGCCAGCAGTGAACAGGGGGCTGGCTACACCTTC,NA,TRBD1,TRBV12-3/TRBV12-4,TRBJ1-2
CASSGQDYGYTF,TGCGCCAGCAGTGGCCAAGATTATGGCTACACCTTC,few,NA,TRBV10-2,TRBJ1-2
CASSLSGTGNSPLHF,TGTGCCAGCAGTTTATCCGGGACAGGAAATTCACCCCTCCACTTT,medium-sized,TRBD1,TRBV28,TRBJ1-6
CASSLGAGGNTGELFF,TGTGCCAGCAGCCTAGGGGCAGGGGGGAACACCGGGGAGCTGTTTTTT,NA,TRBD1,TRBV7-8,TRBJ2-2
CSFRDRVQETQYF,TGCAGCTTCCGGGACAGGGTCCAAGAGACCCAGTACTTC,NA,TRBD1,TRBV29-1,TRBJ2-5
CSARGTDLNTEAFF,TGCAGTGCTAGGGGGACGGATTTGAACACTGAAGCTTTCTTT,NA,NA,TRBV20-1,TRBJ1-1
CASSSSTSGPQETQYF,TGTGCCAGCAGTTCCTCGACTAGCGGGCCCCAAGAGACCCAGTACTTC,NA,TRBD2,TRBV27,TRBJ2-5
CASSLGNGPGAEAFF,TGTGCCAGCAGCTTAGGGAACGGGCCAGGGGCTGAAGCTTTCTTT,few,NA,TRBV7-9,TRBJ1-1
CAISEFHDTDTIYF,TGTGCCATCAGTGAGTTCCATGACACAGACACCATATATTTT,NA,NA,TRBV10-3,TRBJ1-3
CASSILGQGANYGYTF,TGTGCCAGTAGTATCCTCGGACAGGGAGCTAACTATGGCTACACCTTC,NA,TRBD1,TRBV19,TRBJ1-2
CASSQDYADGYYGYTF,TGCGCCAGCAGCCAAGATTACGCGGACGGCTACTATGGCTACACCTTC,NA,NA,TRBV4-1,TRBJ1-2
CASSLGTEAFF,TGCGCCAGCAGCTTGGGCACTGAAGCTTTCTTT,NA,NA,TRBV5-1,TRBJ1-1
CASSFGWTQYF,TGTGCCAGCAGTTTCGGGTGGACCCAGTACTTC,once,NA,TRBV12-3/TRBV12-4,TRBJ2-5
CASSPEGWDRIHGYTF,TGTGCCAGCAGTCCCGAAGGTTGGGACAGAATTCATGGCTACACCTTC,NA,TRBD1,TRBV6-1,TRBJ1-2
CASSEQTGNTGELFF,TGTGCCAGCAGTGAACAGACAGGGAACACCGGGGAGCTGTTTTTT,NA,NA,TRBV7-9,TRBJ2-2
CASSFQGSNTGELFF,TGTGCCAGTAGTTTTCAGGGGTCGAACACCGGGGAGCTGTTTTTT,NA,NA,TRBV19,TRBJ2-2